This T cell receptor beta chain was found in a study of T cells expressing NK-cell markers (dated by TCRdb to about 2020). For the wider study: In sorted CD3+CD56+NKG2C+, CD3+CD56+NKG2C- and CD3+CD56-NKG2C+ T-cell subsets from about eight donors, TCR beta-chain repertoires were profiled. Among the eight sequenced donors, seven were HCMV-seropositive and one was HCMV-seronegative. All eight donors whose samples were sequenced were randomly selected healthy volunteers, three of them men and five women. Sequencing of the libraries produced 2 x 150 bp reads on Illumina HiSeq 2000/2500, MiSeq or NextSeq.

What the study reported, not specific to this receptor: Those dominant clonotypes were again the most abundant among CD3+CD56-NKG2C+ cells in a few donors, at about 28.3-65%. For five or six donors, the dominant CD3+CD56+NKG2C+ clonotypes were among the top 10 CD8+ clonotypes and accounted for about 1.0-7.5% of CD8+ T cells. Whether the expanded NKG2C-expressing T cell clones were specific for HCMV antigens was left unclear.

Remarks on this clonotype: The antigen this receptor binds is unknown.

HCMV-specific IgG was detected in serum with a commercial ELISA kit to determine HCMV serostatus. Peripheral blood mononuclear cells were isolated from blood by Ficoll density gradient centrifugation. The cysteine opens and the phenylalanine closes a CDR3 of 15 amino acids. A DNA sequence was not provided. Reading the germline V gene gives CDR1 MNHEY and CDR2 SVGEGT. Sequencing relied on an Illumina HiSeq 2000. 5'RACE template switching, by which a universal primer site and unique molecular identifiers were added, was used to make TCR beta cDNA libraries. Synthesis of cDNA was primed from the TCR beta constant segment and was followed by two consecutive PCR amplification steps. For the original study's pipeline: MIGEC was used to demultiplex reads and group the reads by UMI, and MiTCR was used to assemble and quantify clonotypes. Only TCR cDNA sequences supported by at least two reads were kept to exclude erroneous sequences. The tcR package was used for downstream repertoire analysis, and clonotypes were matched between fractions using CDR3 nucleotide sequence together with V segment. VDJmatch was used to annotate antigen specificity against VDJdb, with one amino acid substitution allowed in CDR3. TCRdb reprocessed the reads, and each CDR3 protein sequence is entered once, without DNA. The V and J calls come from TCRdb's annotation, not from the publication. The table for this sample records 140,000 or so distinct CDR3 sequences. Clones ranked in the top ten supply 9.5% to 15% of the sample.

Sequencing used blood T cells: a sorted CD56 or NKG2C T cell subset, CD4+ or CD8+ T cells, or bulk PBMC T cells (not recorded which). The chain uses TRBV6-2 or TRBV6-3 and TRBJ2-7. This sequence originates from a man between 18 and 29 years old in good health. Donor details come from another sample of the same person, matched by shared clones. The CDR3 region has the sequence CASSSGIDVIWEQYF.